This T cell receptor beta chain stems from a study of cytomegalovirus exposure and HLA in healthy donors. Background on the study: There were approximately 81 million unique TCRs (from HLA-typed donors) in an early data release. Whole-study results and caveats: The authors later found most CMV-associated TCR beta chains appeared HLA-restricted. The study flagged 150 to 200 TCR beta chains as cytomegalovirus-associated. Within an earlier analysis, most TCR beta V segments proved productive either about 87% or about 30% of the time.

The V end was cut by 4 bases, the J end by 5 bases, with 12 bases between. This CDR3 contains 13 residues. Germline V CDR1 and CDR2: SQVTM, ANQGSEA. The primer mix had 60 Vbeta and 13 Jbeta primers. The data were produced by immunoSEQ multiplex PCR, yet TCRdb's version contains in-frame clones alone and is incomplete. This repertoire shows around 170,000 clones, over 75% found once; its top ten account for around 2.5%. As for this clone: What it binds is not known.

The TCR was taken from a man in his fifties or sixties in good health and CMV-seronegative. What was sequenced was PBMCs. The chain uses TRBV29-1 and TRBJ1-5, with D perhaps matching TRBD1 (6 bases). CDR3 sequence (DNA): TGCAGCGTTGGCCAGGGGTTGGATCAGCCCCAGCATTTT. It translates to CSVGQGLDQPQHF.